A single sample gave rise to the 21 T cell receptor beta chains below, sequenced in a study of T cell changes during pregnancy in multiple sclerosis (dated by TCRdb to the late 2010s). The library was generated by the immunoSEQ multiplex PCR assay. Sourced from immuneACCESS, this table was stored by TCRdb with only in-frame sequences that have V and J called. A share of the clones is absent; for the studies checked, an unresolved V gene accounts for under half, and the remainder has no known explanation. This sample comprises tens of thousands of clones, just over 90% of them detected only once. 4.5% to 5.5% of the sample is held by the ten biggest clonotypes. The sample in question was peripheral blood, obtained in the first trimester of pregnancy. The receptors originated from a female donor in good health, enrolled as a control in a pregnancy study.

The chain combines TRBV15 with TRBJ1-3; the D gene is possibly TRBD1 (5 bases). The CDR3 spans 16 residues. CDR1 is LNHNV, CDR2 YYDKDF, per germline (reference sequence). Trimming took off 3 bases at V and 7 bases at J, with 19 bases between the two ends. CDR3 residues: CATSSSGWANRNTIYF. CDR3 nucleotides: TGTGCCACCAGCAGCTCAGGGTGGGCAAACCGTAACACCATATATTTT. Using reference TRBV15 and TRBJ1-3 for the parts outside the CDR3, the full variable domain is DAMVIQNPRYQVTQFGKPVTLSCSQTLNHNVMYWYQQKSSQAPKLLFHYYDKDFNNEADTPDNFQSRRPNTSFCFLDIRSPGLGDTAMYLCATSSSGWANRNTIYFGEGSWLTVV.

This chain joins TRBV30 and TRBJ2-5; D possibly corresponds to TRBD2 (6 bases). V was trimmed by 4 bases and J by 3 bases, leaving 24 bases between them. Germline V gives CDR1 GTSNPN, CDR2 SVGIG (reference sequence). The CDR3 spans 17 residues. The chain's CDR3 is CAWNRGWAAPGEETQYF. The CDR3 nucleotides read TGTGCCTGGAACCGAGGTTGGGCGGCCCCGGGAGAAGAGACCCAGTACTTC.

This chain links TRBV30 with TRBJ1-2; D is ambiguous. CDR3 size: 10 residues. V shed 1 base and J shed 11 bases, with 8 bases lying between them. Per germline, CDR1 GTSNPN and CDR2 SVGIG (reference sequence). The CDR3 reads CAWSAVRYTF. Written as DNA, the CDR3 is TGTGCCTGGAGTGCAGTGCGGTACACCTTC.

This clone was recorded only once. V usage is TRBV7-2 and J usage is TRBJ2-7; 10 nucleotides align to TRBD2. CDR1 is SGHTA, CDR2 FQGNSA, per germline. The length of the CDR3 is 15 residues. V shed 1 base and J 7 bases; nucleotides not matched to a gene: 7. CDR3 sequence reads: CASSLVLAGDLEQYF. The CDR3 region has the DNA TGTGCCAGCAGCTTAGTCCTAGCGGGGGACCTGGAGCAGTACTTC. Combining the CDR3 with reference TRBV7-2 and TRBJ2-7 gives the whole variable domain GAGVSQSPSNKVTEKGKDVELRCDPISGHTALYWYRQSLGQGLEFLIYFQGNSAPDKSGLPSDRFSAERTGGSVSTLTIQRTQQEDSAVYLCASSLVLAGDLEQYFGPGTRLTVT.

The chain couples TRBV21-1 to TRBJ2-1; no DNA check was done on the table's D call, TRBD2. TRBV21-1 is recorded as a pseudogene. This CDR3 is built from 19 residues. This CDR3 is CASSTPGLAETEENNEQFF. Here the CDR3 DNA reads TGTGCCAGCAGCACGCCGGGACTAGCGGAAACCGAGGAGAACAATGAGCAGTTCTTC.

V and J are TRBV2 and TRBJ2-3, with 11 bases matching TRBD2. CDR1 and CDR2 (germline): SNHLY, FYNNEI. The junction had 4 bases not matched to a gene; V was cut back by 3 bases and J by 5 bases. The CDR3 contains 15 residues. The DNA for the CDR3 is TGTGCCAGCAGTGACCTAGCGGGAGGTATAGATACGCAGTATTTT. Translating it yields CASSDLAGGIDTQYF.

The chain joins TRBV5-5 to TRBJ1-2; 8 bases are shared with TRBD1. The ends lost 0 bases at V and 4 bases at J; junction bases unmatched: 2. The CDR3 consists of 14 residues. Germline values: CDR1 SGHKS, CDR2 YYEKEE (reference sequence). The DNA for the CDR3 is TGTGCCAGCAGCTTGGGACAGGGGCCCTATGGCTACACCTTC. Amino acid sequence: CASSLGQGPYGYTF.

The CDR3 DNA reads as TGTGCCAGCAGCCGCCAGGGCGGGAGAACAGATACGCAGTATTTT. Translation gives CASSRQGGRTDTQYF. The chain links TRBV7-2 to TRBJ2-3; 7 nucleotides align to TRBD2. This CDR3 contains 15 residues. Germline CDR1 SGHTA, CDR2 FQGNSA. With 5 bases clipped from V and 3 bases from J, the junction kept 8 bases outside the gene matches.

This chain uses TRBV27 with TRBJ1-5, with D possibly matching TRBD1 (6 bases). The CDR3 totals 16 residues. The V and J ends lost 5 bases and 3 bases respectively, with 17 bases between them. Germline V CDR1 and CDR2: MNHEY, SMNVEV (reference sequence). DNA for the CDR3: TGTGCCAGCAGTCCACTACAGGGAATTTCCAATCAGCCCCAGCATTTT. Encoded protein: CASSPLQGISNQPQHF.

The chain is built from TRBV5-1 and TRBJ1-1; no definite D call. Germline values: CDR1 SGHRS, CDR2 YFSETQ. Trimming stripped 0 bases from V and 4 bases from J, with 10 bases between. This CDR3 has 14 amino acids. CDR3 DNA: TGCGCCAGCAGCTTGGGAGGTGCGAGCACTGAAGCTTTCTTT. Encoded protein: CASSLGGASTEAFF.

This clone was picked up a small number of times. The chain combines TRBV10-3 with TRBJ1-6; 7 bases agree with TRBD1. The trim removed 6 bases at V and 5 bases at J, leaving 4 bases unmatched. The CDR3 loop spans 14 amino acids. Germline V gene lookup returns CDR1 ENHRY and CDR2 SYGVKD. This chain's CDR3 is CAISRDSNNSPLHF. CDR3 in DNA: TGTGCCATCAGCCGGGACAGCAATAATTCACCCCTCCACTTT.

The CDR3 coding sequence is TGTGCCAGCAGCCAAGGCCGCGGACAGGTGGCCGAGACCCAGTACTTC. It translates to CASSQGRGQVAETQYF. The gene calls are TRBV14 and TRBJ2-5; 7 bases align to TRBD1. There are 16 residues in the CDR3. CDR1 is SGHDN and CDR2 is FVKESK in the germline V gene. V lost 1 base to trimming and J lost 5 bases; unmatched junction nucleotides: 10.

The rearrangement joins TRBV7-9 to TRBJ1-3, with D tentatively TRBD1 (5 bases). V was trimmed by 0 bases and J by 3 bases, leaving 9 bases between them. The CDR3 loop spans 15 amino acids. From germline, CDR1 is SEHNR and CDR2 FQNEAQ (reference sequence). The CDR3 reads CASSLAGGDGNTIYF. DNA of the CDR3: TGTGCCAGCAGCTTAGCGGGAGGGGATGGAAACACCATATATTTT.

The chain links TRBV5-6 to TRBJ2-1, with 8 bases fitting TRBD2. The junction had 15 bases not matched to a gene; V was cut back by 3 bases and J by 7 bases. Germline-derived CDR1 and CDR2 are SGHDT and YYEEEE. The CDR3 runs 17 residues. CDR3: CASSSGSREAYQNEQFF. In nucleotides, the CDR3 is TGTGCCAGCAGCTCCGGGTCGCGGGAGGCCTATCAGAATGAGCAGTTCTTC.

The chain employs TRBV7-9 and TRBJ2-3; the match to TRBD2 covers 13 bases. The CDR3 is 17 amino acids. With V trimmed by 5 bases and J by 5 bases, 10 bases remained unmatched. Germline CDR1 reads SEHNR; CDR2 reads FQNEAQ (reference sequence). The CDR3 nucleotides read TGTGCCAGCAGCGCGAGACTAGCGGGGGGACGGGTAGATACGCAGTATTTT. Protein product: CASSARLAGGRVDTQYF.

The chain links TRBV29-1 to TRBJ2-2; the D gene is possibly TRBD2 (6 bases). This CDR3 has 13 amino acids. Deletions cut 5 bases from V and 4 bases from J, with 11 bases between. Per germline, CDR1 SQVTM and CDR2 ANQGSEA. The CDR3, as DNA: TGCAGCGTTTGGAGGGAGAGCACCGGGGAGCTGTTTTTT. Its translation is CSVWRESTGELFF.

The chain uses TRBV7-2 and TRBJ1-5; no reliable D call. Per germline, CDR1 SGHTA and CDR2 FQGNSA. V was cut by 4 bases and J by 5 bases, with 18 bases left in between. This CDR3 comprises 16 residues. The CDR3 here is CASSSSPRVSDQPQHF. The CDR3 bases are TGTGCCAGCAGCTCCAGTCCCCGGGTCAGTGATCAGCCCCAGCATTTT.

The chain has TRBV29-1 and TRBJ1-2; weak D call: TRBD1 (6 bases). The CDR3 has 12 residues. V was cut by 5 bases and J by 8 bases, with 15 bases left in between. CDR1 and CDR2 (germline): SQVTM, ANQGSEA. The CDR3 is CSVTGTNRGYTF. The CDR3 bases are TGCAGCGTTACTGGGACAAACAGGGGCTACACCTTC.

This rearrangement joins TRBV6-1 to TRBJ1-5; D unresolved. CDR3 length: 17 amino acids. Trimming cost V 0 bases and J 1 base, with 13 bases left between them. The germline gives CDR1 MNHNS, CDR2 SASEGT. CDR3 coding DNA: TGTGCCAGCAGTGAAGCTCGTCGGGGTAGGAGCAATCAGCCCCAGCATTTT. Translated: CASSEARRGRSNQPQHF.

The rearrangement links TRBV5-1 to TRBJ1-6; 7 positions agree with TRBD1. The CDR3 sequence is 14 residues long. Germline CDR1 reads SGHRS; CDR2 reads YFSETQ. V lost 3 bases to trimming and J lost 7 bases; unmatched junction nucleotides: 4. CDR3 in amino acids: CASSSGQVNSPLHF. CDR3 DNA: TGCGCCAGCAGCTCCGGACAGGTCAATTCACCCCTCCACTTT.

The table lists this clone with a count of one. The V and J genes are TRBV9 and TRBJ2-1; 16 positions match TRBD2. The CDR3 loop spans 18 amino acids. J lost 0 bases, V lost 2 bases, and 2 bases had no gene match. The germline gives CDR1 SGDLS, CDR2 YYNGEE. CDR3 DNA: TGTGCCAGCAGCGTGGGGACTAGCGGGGGGGCCTCCTACAATGAGCAGTTCTTC. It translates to CASSVGTSGGASYNEQFF. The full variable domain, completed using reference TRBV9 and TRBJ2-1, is DSGVTQTPKHLITATGQRVTLRCSPRSGDLSVYWYQQSLDQGLQFLIQYYNGEERAKGNILERFSAQQFPDLHSELNLSSLELGDSALYFCASSVGTSGGASYNEQFFGPGTRLTVL.